The 3 T cell receptor beta chains presented below share a single source sample, sequenced in a study of cytomegalovirus exposure and HLA in healthy donors. The PCR had 60 Vbeta and 13 Jbeta primers. The assay was immunoSEQ multiplex PCR, and TCRdb's table has in-frame clones only and misses some. The table includes about 54,000 clones, more than 70% detected once. The sequenced sample was PBMCs. The receptors were gathered from a woman under 30 in good health and CMV-seronegative.

This sequence joins TRBV7-9 and TRBJ2-1; the D gene is possibly TRBD2 (5 bases). This CDR3 spans 11 amino acids. Germline V gene data show CDR1 as SEHNR and CDR2 as FQNEAQ (reference sequence). V was pared by 5 bases and J by 15 bases, with 14 bases between. The CDR3 here is CASSLGGSGFF. CDR3 in DNA: TGTGCCAGCAGCCTAGGTGGGAGTGGGTTCTTC.

The chain employs TRBV7-2 and TRBJ2-3, with 9 bases fitting TRBD2. The trim removed 5 bases at V and 3 bases at J, leaving 6 bases unmatched. CDR3 size: 15 residues. Germline loops: CDR1 SGHTA, CDR2 FQGNSA. CDR3 residues: CASSRTSAPTDTQYF. The CDR3 DNA reads as TGTGCCAGCAGCCGGACTAGCGCTCCGACAGATACGCAGTATTTT.

Only one count was recorded for this clone. This rearrangement joins TRBV7-9 to TRBJ2-7, with D possibly matching TRBD1 (5 bases). This CDR3 is built from 13 residues. V was shortened by 2 bases and J by 6 bases, with 11 bases between the two germline ends. CDR1 is SEHNR and CDR2 is FQNEAQ in the germline V gene (reference sequence). Written as DNA, the CDR3 is TGTGCCAGCAGCTTAATCCAGCAGGGCGAGCAGTACTTC. It translates to CASSLIQQGEQYF.